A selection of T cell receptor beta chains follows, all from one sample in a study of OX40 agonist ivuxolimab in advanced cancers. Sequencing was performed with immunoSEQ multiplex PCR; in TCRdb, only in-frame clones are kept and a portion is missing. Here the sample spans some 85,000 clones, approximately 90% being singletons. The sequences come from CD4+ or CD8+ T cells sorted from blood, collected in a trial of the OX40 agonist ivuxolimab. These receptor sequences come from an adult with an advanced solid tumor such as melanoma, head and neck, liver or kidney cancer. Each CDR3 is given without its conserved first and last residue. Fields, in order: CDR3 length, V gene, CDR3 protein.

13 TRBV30 AWSPPDRVGTGQY
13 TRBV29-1 SVEGHETSFYEQY
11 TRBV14 ASSQEGYTALH
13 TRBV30 AWRIKGLADYEQY
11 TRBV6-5 ASSYGNNQPQH
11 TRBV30 ASSPGHLETQY
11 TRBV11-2 ASSSRGDYGYT
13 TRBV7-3 ASSPDPLATNEQF
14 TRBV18 ASSPRTSSAGNTIY
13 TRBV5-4 ASSSDRGYNSPLH
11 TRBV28 ASSLIGHWPQH
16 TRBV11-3 ASSFGGGFQGRADTQY
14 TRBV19 ASSRAGTSASYEQY
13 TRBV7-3 ASSLTGAHQETQY
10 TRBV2 ASNRQNQPQH
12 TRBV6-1 ASSQTGSRFEAF
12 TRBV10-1 ASSASRTYNEQF
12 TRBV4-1 ASSQAGTGKVTF
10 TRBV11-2 ASSPIGETQY
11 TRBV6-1 ASNRDSNQPQH